This entry describes one T cell receptor beta chain. This specimen belongs to a study of blood T cell repertoires in COVID-19. The CDR3 has 13 residues. The germline V and J ends were trimmed by 0 bases and 4 bases, with 6 bases remaining between them. In germline, CDR1 is SGHTA, CDR2 FQGNSA. Method: immunoSEQ multiplex PCR; TCRdb's copy keeps in-frame clones and lacks some. The sample carries some 370,000 clones, more than 70% recorded once. Sample: peripheral blood. The chain links TRBV7-2 to TRBJ1-2; D remains ambiguous. The receptor's source is a man aged 35 to 55 with acute or convalescent COVID-19. The CDR3 region is CASSLAGSYGYTF. DNA of the CDR3: TGTGCCAGCAGCTTAGCAGGGAGCTATGGCTACACCTTC.